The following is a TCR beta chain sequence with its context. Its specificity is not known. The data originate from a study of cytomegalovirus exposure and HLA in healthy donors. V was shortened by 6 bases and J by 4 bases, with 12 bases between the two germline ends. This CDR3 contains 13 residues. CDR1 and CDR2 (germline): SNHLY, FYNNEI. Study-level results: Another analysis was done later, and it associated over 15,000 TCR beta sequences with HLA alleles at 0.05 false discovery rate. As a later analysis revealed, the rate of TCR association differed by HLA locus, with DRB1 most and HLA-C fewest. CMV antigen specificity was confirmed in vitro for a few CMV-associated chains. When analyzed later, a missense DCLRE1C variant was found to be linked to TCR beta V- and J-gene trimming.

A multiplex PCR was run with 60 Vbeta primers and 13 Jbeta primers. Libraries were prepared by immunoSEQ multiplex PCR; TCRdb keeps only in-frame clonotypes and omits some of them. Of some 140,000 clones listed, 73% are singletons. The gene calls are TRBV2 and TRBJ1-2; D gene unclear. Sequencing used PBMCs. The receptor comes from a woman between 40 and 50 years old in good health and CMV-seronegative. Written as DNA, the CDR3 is TGTGCCAGCAGGGCAGTCCAGATCTATGGCTACACCTTC. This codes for CASRAVQIYGYTF. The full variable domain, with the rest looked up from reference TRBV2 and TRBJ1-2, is EPEVTQTPSHQVTQMGQEVILRCVPISNHLYFYWYRQILGQKVEFLVSFYNNEISEKSEIFDDQFSVERPDGSNFTLKIRSTKLEDSAMYFCASRAVQIYGYTFGSGTRLTVV.